This is a list of T cell receptor beta chains from one sample in a study of beta chain features in type 1 diabetes. Assay: immunoSEQ multiplex PCR; the TCRdb copy retains only in-frame clones and omits some. There are some 240,000 clones in the sample; around 15% occur only once, and less than 0.09% lies in the top ten. Sequenced sample: naive CD4+ T cells from blood. Receptors originate from a man aged 25-45 years with type 1 diabetes. The CDR3 runs from the conserved cysteine through the conserved F or W. D genes are given only for firm matches. The size field is filled for only some rows; it gives once, few, many or a size class.

j_gene	abundance	d_gene	v_gene	CDR3nt	CDR3aa
TRBJ2-3	few	NA	TRBV4-1	TGCGCCAGCAGCCAAGTATACAGGGAGGTAGATACGCAGTATTTT	CASSQVYREVDTQYF
TRBJ2-7	NA	TRBD2	TRBV25-1	TGTGCCAGCAGTGAAAACCCAGCGGGAAGCTCCTACGAGCAGTACTTC	CASSENPAGSSYEQYF
TRBJ2-7	few	TRBD1	TRBV29-1	TGCAGCGTTGACGCGCCGGGACAGGGGCCGTTCCCTTCCTACGAGCAGTACTTC	CSVDAPGQGPFPSYEQYF
TRBJ1-5	NA	NA	TRBV7-8	TGTGCCAGCAGCTCCAATATGGGACAACATAGCAATCAGCCCCAGCATTTT	CASSSNMGQHSNQPQHF
TRBJ1-2	few	NA	TRBV7-9	TGTGCCAGCAGCCTCATGGGGGTCCCTGACTATGGCTACACCTTC	CASSLMGVPDYGYTF
TRBJ1-2	few	NA	TRBV28	TGTGCCAGCAGTGCCGGTGGAATCAACTATGGCTACACCTTC	CASSAGGINYGYTF
TRBJ2-1	few	NA	TRBV25-1	TGTGCCAGCACCTGGGACGACTACAATGAGCAGTTCTTC	CASTWDDYNEQFF
TRBJ2-2	few	NA	TRBV30	TGTGCCTGGAGTCCCCGTCGGATCACCGGGGAGCTGTTTTTT	CAWSPRRITGELFF
TRBJ2-4	few	TRBD2	TRBV25-1	TGTGCCAGCAGTGCCCCGGGAGGGGGGAGGAGCATTCAGTACTTC	CASSAPGGGRSIQYF
TRBJ1-2	NA	NA	TRBV29-1	TGCAGCGCGGGCCTCGTGAAAGGGGGAGGTGGCTACACCTTC	CSAGLVKGGGGYTF
TRBJ1-5	few	NA	TRBV9	TGTGCCAGCAGCGTATCGAAGGATCAGCCCCAGCATTTT	CASSVSKDQPQHF
TRBJ2-3	NA	TRBD2	TRBV29-1	TGCAGCGTTAGTGGGCCTAGCGGGAGGGCAGGAGATACGCAGTATTTT	CSVSGPSGRAGDTQYF
TRBJ2-3	few	NA	TRBV11-3	TGTGCCAGCAGCTTAGTTGCCGGGACCTTCACAGATACGCAGTATTTT	CASSLVAGTFTDTQYF
TRBJ2-1	few	NA	TRBV28	TGTGCCAGCAGTTTATGGGAGCATGAGCAGTTCTTC	CASSLWEHEQFF
TRBJ2-6	many	NA	TRBV30	TGTGCCTGGGCCTCTGGGGCCAACGTCCTGACTTTC	CAWASGANVLTF
TRBJ2-2	few	NA	TRBV4-3	TGCGCCAGCAGCCGTTCTTACGGGAACACCGGGGAGCTGTTTTTT	CASSRSYGNTGELFF
TRBJ2-3	NA	TRBD2	TRBV30	TGTGCCTGGGCGAGGGGACTAGCGTCAAGCACAGATACGCAGTATTTT	CAWARGLASSTDTQYF
TRBJ2-7	NA	TRBD1	TRBV5-1	TGCGCCAGCAGCTCAAGACAGGGCTACGAGCAGTACTTC	CASSSRQGYEQYF
TRBJ1-5	NA	NA	TRBV4-1	TGCGCCAGCAGCCAAGCGGCCTCAATGGCCCAGCATTTT	CASSQAASMAQHF
TRBJ2-3	NA	NA	TRBV5-1	TGCGCCAGCAGCGACGGCACAGATACGCAGTATTTT	CASSDGTDTQYF
TRBJ2-7	NA	TRBD1	TRBV18	TGTGCCAGCTCAGCGACCGGGACAGGGCCCGAGCAGTACTTC	CASSATGTGPEQYF
TRBJ2-1	NA	NA	TRBV14	TGTGCCAGCAGCCAAGAAGGCTGGGACAATGAGCAGTTCTTC	CASSQEGWDNEQFF
TRBJ2-3	NA	NA	TRBV29-1	TGCAGCGTTGGTGGGGGCGGTGGTACAGATACGCAGTATTTT	CSVGGGGGTDTQYF
TRBJ2-1	few	TRBD2	TRBV2	TGTGCCAGCAGTGAAGTTGGGACTAGCGGGAGAAGCGATGAGCAGTTCTTC	CASSEVGTSGRSDEQFF
TRBJ2-7	NA	TRBD1	TRBV30	TGTGCCTGGTCCACGTCAAACAGGGGGTTCTCGGACGAGCAGTACTTC	CAWSTSNRGFSDEQYF
TRBJ1-5	few	TRBD1	TRBV29-1	TGCAGCGTTGCTGGGGACAGGGGCTCCCAGCCCCAGCATTTT	CSVAGDRGSQPQHF
TRBJ2-1	NA	NA	TRBV9	TGTGCCAGCAGCGTAGAAGGGGTGGGCAGGCTCAGCCCCTCCTACAATGAGCAGTTCTTC	CASSVEGVGRLSPSYNEQFF
TRBJ2-1	few	NA	TRBV5-4	TGTGCCAGCAGCTTGAGCATAAGCTCCTACAATGAGCAGTTCTTC	CASSLSISSYNEQFF
TRBJ2-7	NA	NA	TRBV6-5	TGTGCCAGCAGTTACGAAGGGTCCTTTTACGAGCAGTACTTC	CASSYEGSFYEQYF
TRBJ2-1	NA	TRBD1	TRBV30	TGTGCCTGGAGTACACAGGGGCTGAGGGAGCAGTTCTTC	CAWSTQGLREQFF
TRBJ2-3	few	NA	TRBV7-9	TGTGCCAGCAGCTTTTCAACAGCCGGATCGACAGATACGCAGTATTTT	CASSFSTAGSTDTQYF
TRBJ2-7	few	NA	TRBV10-2	TGCGCCAGCAGTGACAGGGGCGGCGAGCAGTACTTC	CASSDRGGEQYF
TRBJ2-7	NA	TRBD1	TRBV6-4	TGTGCCAGCCCAATTTGGGACAGATTATTCCTAGTCTCCTACGAGCAGTACTTC	CASPIWDRLFLVSYEQYF
TRBJ2-7	few	NA	TRBV11-1	TGTGCCAGCAGCTTAGCCTACGAGCAGTACTTC	CASSLAYEQYF
TRBJ2-7	few	NA	TRBV4-2	TGTGCCAGCAGCCAAGATAGGGGACACCTAGCCTACGAGCAGTACTTC	CASSQDRGHLAYEQYF
TRBJ2-5	few	TRBD2	TRBV30	TGTGCCTGGAGTGGTACGGGGACTAGCGGGAGGGAGACCCAGTACTTC	CAWSGTGTSGRETQYF
TRBJ1-2	few	NA	TRBV9	TGTGCCAGCAGCGTAGAGTCGCGGGGCTACACCTTC	CASSVESRGYTF
TRBJ1-1	few	NA	TRBV29-1	TGCAGCGCCCGGTCGAGCACTGAAGCTTTCTTT	CSARSSTEAFF
TRBJ2-1	NA	TRBD2	TRBV4-3	TGCGCCAGCAGCCAAGATTCCAGGGGTAGCGGGAGTTACAATGAGCAGTTCTTC	CASSQDSRGSGSYNEQFF
TRBJ2-3	NA	NA	TRBV10-3	TGTGCCATCAGTGATCTGGATACGCAGTATTTT	CAISDLDTQYF
TRBJ2-5	once	TRBD2	TRBV29-1	TGCAGCGGAGGGACTAGCGGCGGGGGGGAGACCCAGTACTTC	CSGGTSGGGETQYF
TRBJ1-5	NA	NA	TRBV10-3	TGTGCCACCACCATCGGGGGTGCCAATCAGCCCCAGCATTTT	CATTIGGANQPQHF
TRBJ2-1	few	TRBD1	TRBV7-9	TGTGCCAGCACCGGGACAGGGGCGTCCAATGAGCAGTTCTTC	CASTGTGASNEQFF
TRBJ2-7	NA	NA	TRBV9	TGTGCCAGCAGCCCAGTAGGCGGACTGAACGAGCAGTACTTC	CASSPVGGLNEQYF
TRBJ2-7	NA	NA	TRBV25-1	TGTGCCAGCAGTGAATCCCCAGGGATAGTCTACGAGCAGTACTTC	CASSESPGIVYEQYF
TRBJ1-1	NA	NA	TRBV29-1	TGCACCTCGTTGAGTTTAGGAAAGAACACTGAAGCTTTCTTT	CTSLSLGKNTEAFF
TRBJ2-3	NA	TRBD2	TRBV5-6	TGTGCCAGCAGCATAAGGACTAGCGCAAGCACAGATACGCAGTATTTT	CASSIRTSASTDTQYF
TRBJ2-1	NA	TRBD1	TRBV11-2	TGTGCCAGCAGCGAGTCTAGCCGGGACAGAGGGTTCTTC	CASSESSRDRGFF
TRBJ2-2	NA	TRBD2	TRBV11-1	TGTGCCAGCAGCTTAGAACTAGCGGGAGTTGACACCGGGGAGCTGTTTTTT	CASSLELAGVDTGELFF
TRBJ2-1	few	NA	TRBV28	TGTGCCAGCAGTCAAACTACGGGACTCCTCAATGAGCAGTTCTTC	CASSQTTGLLNEQFF
TRBJ2-5	NA	NA	TRBV28	TGTGCCAGCAGTCAAACACAAGAGACCCAGTACTTC	CASSQTQETQYF
TRBJ2-1	NA	TRBD2	TRBV23-1	TGCGCCAGCAGTCAATCGACTAGCGGGAACAGCTCCTACAATGAGCAGTTCTTC	CASSQSTSGNSSYNEQFF
TRBJ2-1	once	NA	TRBV15	TGTGCCACCAGCCCCCGTGGGGTGGGCCCCTACAATGAGCAGTTCTTC	CATSPRGVGPYNEQFF
TRBJ1-2	NA	TRBD1	TRBV5-4	TGTGCCAGCAGTTCAGAGACAGGGGGTATTGGTGGCTACACCTTC	CASSSETGGIGGYTF